Shown below are 17 T cell receptor beta chains from a single sample sequenced in a study of cytomegalovirus exposure and HLA in healthy donors. The PCR ran on 60 Vbeta and 13 Jbeta primers. Data came from immunoSEQ multiplex PCR; TCRdb stores just in-frame clones and leaves some out. Here the sample spans some 140,000 clones, 70% to 80% being singletons. The specimen was PBMCs. These receptors came from a man aged 25 to 45 in good health and CMV-seronegative.

This clone appeared a single time. The V gene is TRBV6-6, the J gene TRBJ2-2; the D gene is possibly TRBD2 (5 bases). The V end was cut by 4 bases, the J end by 6 bases, with 12 bases between. The CDR3 runs to 14 residues. Per germline, CDR1 MNHNY and CDR2 SVGAGI (reference sequence). The CDR3 region is CASSSLRGAGELFF. The CDR3, as DNA: TGTGCCAGCAGTTCACTACGGGGTGCCGGGGAGCTGTTTTTT.

This chain uses TRBV18 with TRBJ2-3; D perhaps matches TRBD2 (6 bases). In germline, CDR1 is KGHSH, CDR2 LQKENI. This CDR3 has 14 residues. The V end lost 3 bases, the J end lost 1 base, and 8 bases lay between the germline ends. In DNA, the CDR3 is TGTGCCAGCTCACCGGGACTCGGCACAGATACGCAGTATTTT. Translated: CASSPGLGTDTQYF.

The chain is built from TRBV11-2 and TRBJ2-5, with 7 bases aligning to TRBD1. V gave up 5 bases and J gave up 4 bases; unmatched junction bases: 10. Germline V gives CDR1 SGHAT, CDR2 FQNNGV. The CDR3 is made up of 15 amino acids. CDR3 coding DNA: TGTGCCAGCAGCCGAGGGGGCAGTGGGGGAGAGACCCAGTACTTC. This sequence encodes CASSRGGSGGETQYF.

V and J are TRBV28 and TRBJ1-4; 12 bases are a match to TRBD1. Looked up from germline, CDR1 is MDHEN and CDR2 is SYDVKM. After removal of 6 bases from V and 8 bases from J, the junction contained 10 bases not matched to a gene. The CDR3 consists of 16 residues. The CDR3 here is CASSPGPGQGAEKLFF. The CDR3 nucleotides are TGTGCCAGCAGCCCGGGCCCGGGACAGGGGGCGGAAAAACTGTTTTTT.

Of note for this clone: A read error may produce the germline difference seen at one junction end. V and J are TRBV6-1 and TRBJ1-2; D call uncertain. In germline, CDR1 is MNHNS, CDR2 SASEGT. CDR3 size: 11 residues. The CDR3 nucleotides read TGTGCCAGCAGTGGGGAGGGCAGCCCTGACTTC. It yields the protein CASSGEGSPDF.

The chain uses TRBV28 and TRBJ1-3; D is undetermined. The CDR3 loop spans 13 amino acids. Germline lookup yields CDR1 MDHEN and CDR2 SYDVKM. Trimming removed 9 bases from V and 0 bases from J, with 9 bases in between. In nucleotides, the CDR3 is TGTGCCAGTCAGAAAGTCTCTGGAAACACCATATATTTT. It codes for CASQKVSGNTIYF. Together with reference TRBV28 and TRBJ1-3, the CDR3 gives the full variable domain: DVKVTQSSRYLVKRTGEKVFLECVQDMDHENMFWYRQDPGLGLRLIYFSYDVKMKEKGDIPEGYSVSREKKERFSLILESASTNQTSMYLCASQKVSGNTIYFGEGSWLTVV.

The gene calls are TRBV5-6 and TRBJ2-1; D possibly corresponds to TRBD2 (5 bases). Trimming left V 7 bases short and J 3 bases short, with 14 bases between. Germline V gene sequence: CDR1 SGHDT, CDR2 YYEEEE. The CDR3 is 14 residues long. The CDR3 sequence is CASLSGMLYNEQFF. As DNA, the CDR3 is TGTGCCAGCTTATCCGGGATGCTCTACAATGAGCAGTTCTTC.

This clone has just one count. This chain connects TRBV5-4 to TRBJ1-2, with 10 bases fitting TRBD1. V dropped 1 base and J dropped 6; count of bases not matched to a gene: 6. The CDR3 loop spans 15 amino acids. Germline-derived CDR1 and CDR2 are SGHNT and YYREEE (reference sequence). DNA of the CDR3: TGTGCCAGCAGCTTGTGGACAGGGGGAAATGATGGCTACACCTTC. It codes for CASSLWTGGNDGYTF.

The V gene is TRBV18, the J gene TRBJ1-1; D remains unclear. Trimming took off 3 bases at V and 1 base at J, with 9 bases between the two ends. CDR1 is KGHSH and CDR2 is LQKENI in the germline V gene. The CDR3 is 14 residues long. CDR3 amino acids: CASSPGRGNTEAFF. DNA of the CDR3: TGTGCCAGCTCACCCGGACGGGGGAACACTGAAGCTTTCTTT.

This clone was detected only once. V is TRBV6-5 and J is TRBJ2-7, with a possible D match to TRBD2 (5 bases). V gave up 9 bases and J gave up 7 bases, with 22 bases separating them. CDR1 and CDR2 (germline): MNHEY, SVGAGI. The CDR3 covers 14 residues. CDR3 protein: CASSSLWGAKEQYF. The CDR3 region has the DNA TGTGCCAGTTCCTCTTTGTGGGGAGCCAAAGAGCAGTACTTC.

J is TRBJ1-1 and V is TRBV15; D remains ambiguous. This CDR3 spans 14 amino acids. CDR1 is LNHNV, CDR2 YYDKDF, per germline (reference sequence). Trimming removed 1 base from V and 1 base from J, with 7 bases in between. The DNA of the CDR3 is TGTGCCACCAGCAGAGGGCAGGCGAACACTGAAGCTTTCTTT. This translates into CATSRGQANTEAFF.

The chain joins TRBV7-6 to TRBJ2-2; 7 positions agree with TRBD1. The germline V gene encodes CDR1 SGHVS and CDR2 FNYEAQ. This CDR3 contains 16 residues. Trimming took 3 bases from V and 5 from J; bases not matched to a gene: 9. The CDR3 reads CASSFLGQTLTGELFF. Written as DNA, the CDR3 is TGTGCCAGCAGCTTTTTGGGACAGACATTAACCGGGGAGCTGTTTTTT. The whole variable domain, filled in from reference TRBV7-6 and TRBJ2-2, reads GAGVSQSPRYKVTKRGQDVALRCDPISGHVSLYWYRQALGQGPEFLTYFNYEAQQDKSGLPNDRFSAERPEGSISTLTIQRTEQRDSAMYRCASSFLGQTLTGELFFGEGSRLTVL.

This chain joins TRBV6-1 and TRBJ1-6; D is ambiguous. This CDR3 is 14 amino acids long. Trimming pared 8 bases from V and 7 bases from J, leaving 15 bases between. Germline V gene sequence: CDR1 MNHNS, CDR2 SASEGT. CDR3 loop: CASLYSDPNSPLHF. CDR3 DNA sequence: TGTGCCAGCTTGTATTCAGATCCAAATTCACCCCTCCACTTT.

This clone was seen a few times. The V call is TRBV27, the J call TRBJ1-1; TRBD1 matches at 11 bases. V was clipped by 0 bases and J by 6 bases; unmatched bases: 6. Germline CDR1 reads MNHEY; CDR2 reads SMNVEV (reference sequence). The CDR3 runs 16 residues. The CDR3: CASSLSGGQGGSEAFF. The CDR3 DNA sequence: TGTGCCAGCAGTTTATCGGGGGGACAGGGGGGTTCTGAAGCTTTCTTT.

J is TRBJ1-5 and V is TRBV28, with a possible D match to TRBD1 (5 bases). Trimming took 6 bases from V and 0 from J, leaving 12 bases between them. Germline-derived CDR1 and CDR2 are MDHEN and SYDVKM. The CDR3 extends over 15 amino acids. As DNA, the CDR3 is TGTGCCAGCAGGCGGACATCCTATAGCAATCAGCCCCAGCATTTT. It is translated as CASRRTSYSNQPQHF.

The chain uses TRBV25-1 and TRBJ2-1; TRBD2 aligns across 9 bases. The V gene end was trimmed by 7 bases and the J gene end by 8 bases; junction bases not matched to a gene: 6. Germline V CDR1 and CDR2: MGHDK, SYGVNS. CDR3 size: 13 residues. Here the CDR3 DNA reads TGTGCCAGCAAGGGGACTAGCAAGGATGAGCAGTTCTTC. This sequence encodes CASKGTSKDEQFF.

This clone was observed a few times. CDR3 protein: CASSLSGTIYF. The CDR3 region has the DNA TGTGCCAGCAGCTTATCCGGCACCATATATTTT. J is TRBJ1-3 and V is TRBV7-9, with D uncertain. Germline lookup yields CDR1 SEHNR and CDR2 FQNEAQ (reference sequence). Trimming removed 2 bases from V and 9 bases from J, with 5 bases in between. This CDR3 has 11 residues.